This T cell receptor beta chain was sequenced in a study of regulatory T cells in long-lasting Graves disease. Documented time point: newly diagnosed GD, antithyroid drugs for less than 3 months. RNA from PBMCs was the source of the TCR library. Arm-PCR of CDR3 regions with iRepertoire HTBI primers generated TCR beta libraries. TCRdb itself ran the multiplex PCR reads through MiXCR, one entry per CDR3 protein. The table has hundreds of thousands of distinct CDR3 sequences, about 15% seen once. As regards this clonotype: As the CDR3 is not closed by the conserved phenylalanine or tryptophan, this likely results from a read error.

The sample also formed part of further work on T cells in Graves' hyperthyroidism and ophthalmopathy. Per that paper: The HTBI primer set drove a first-round RT-PCR of the TCR CDR3.

The material sequenced was peripheral blood mononuclear cells (PBMCs), taken at new diagnosis, from a patient treated with antithyroid drugs. This receptor was identified in a woman aged 25 to 39 with Graves disease.

The CDR3 is CAWSLAGLGYEQYS. In DNA, the CDR3 is TGTGCCTGGTCACTAGCGGGGCTGGGTTACGAGCAGTACTCC. The chain couples TRBV30 to TRBJ2-7, with 10 bases lining up with TRBD2. Germline V CDR1 and CDR2: GTSNPN, SVGIG (reference sequence). The CDR3 has 14 amino acids. J gave up 4 bases and V 5 bases, and 8 bases lay outside the gene matches.